This entry is about one TCR beta chain. Its antigen is as yet unknown. The data were produced by immunoSEQ multiplex PCR, yet TCRdb's version contains in-frame clones alone and is incomplete. This sample has around 240,000 clones; 90% occur once, and the top ten carry 0.3% to 0.4%. The CDR3 runs 16 residues. With 4 bases clipped from V and 1 base from J, the junction kept 9 bases outside the gene matches. Germline CDR1 and CDR2: SEHNR and FQNEAQ (reference sequence). This sample was included in a study of cytomegalovirus exposure and HLA in healthy donors. The study's findings and limits: The finding came from a later analysis; first-cohort TCR clusters tended to co-occur in the 110 or so validation repertoires.

The sample consisted of PBMCs. The origin of this receptor is a woman in her late teens or twenties in good health and CMV-seronegative. The rearrangement links TRBV7-9 to TRBJ2-5; 7 bases fit TRBD2. The CDR3 loop is CASSSRRASGQETQYF. For the CDR3, the DNA is TGTGCCAGCAGCTCCCGCAGGGCTAGCGGCCAAGAGACCCAGTACTTC.